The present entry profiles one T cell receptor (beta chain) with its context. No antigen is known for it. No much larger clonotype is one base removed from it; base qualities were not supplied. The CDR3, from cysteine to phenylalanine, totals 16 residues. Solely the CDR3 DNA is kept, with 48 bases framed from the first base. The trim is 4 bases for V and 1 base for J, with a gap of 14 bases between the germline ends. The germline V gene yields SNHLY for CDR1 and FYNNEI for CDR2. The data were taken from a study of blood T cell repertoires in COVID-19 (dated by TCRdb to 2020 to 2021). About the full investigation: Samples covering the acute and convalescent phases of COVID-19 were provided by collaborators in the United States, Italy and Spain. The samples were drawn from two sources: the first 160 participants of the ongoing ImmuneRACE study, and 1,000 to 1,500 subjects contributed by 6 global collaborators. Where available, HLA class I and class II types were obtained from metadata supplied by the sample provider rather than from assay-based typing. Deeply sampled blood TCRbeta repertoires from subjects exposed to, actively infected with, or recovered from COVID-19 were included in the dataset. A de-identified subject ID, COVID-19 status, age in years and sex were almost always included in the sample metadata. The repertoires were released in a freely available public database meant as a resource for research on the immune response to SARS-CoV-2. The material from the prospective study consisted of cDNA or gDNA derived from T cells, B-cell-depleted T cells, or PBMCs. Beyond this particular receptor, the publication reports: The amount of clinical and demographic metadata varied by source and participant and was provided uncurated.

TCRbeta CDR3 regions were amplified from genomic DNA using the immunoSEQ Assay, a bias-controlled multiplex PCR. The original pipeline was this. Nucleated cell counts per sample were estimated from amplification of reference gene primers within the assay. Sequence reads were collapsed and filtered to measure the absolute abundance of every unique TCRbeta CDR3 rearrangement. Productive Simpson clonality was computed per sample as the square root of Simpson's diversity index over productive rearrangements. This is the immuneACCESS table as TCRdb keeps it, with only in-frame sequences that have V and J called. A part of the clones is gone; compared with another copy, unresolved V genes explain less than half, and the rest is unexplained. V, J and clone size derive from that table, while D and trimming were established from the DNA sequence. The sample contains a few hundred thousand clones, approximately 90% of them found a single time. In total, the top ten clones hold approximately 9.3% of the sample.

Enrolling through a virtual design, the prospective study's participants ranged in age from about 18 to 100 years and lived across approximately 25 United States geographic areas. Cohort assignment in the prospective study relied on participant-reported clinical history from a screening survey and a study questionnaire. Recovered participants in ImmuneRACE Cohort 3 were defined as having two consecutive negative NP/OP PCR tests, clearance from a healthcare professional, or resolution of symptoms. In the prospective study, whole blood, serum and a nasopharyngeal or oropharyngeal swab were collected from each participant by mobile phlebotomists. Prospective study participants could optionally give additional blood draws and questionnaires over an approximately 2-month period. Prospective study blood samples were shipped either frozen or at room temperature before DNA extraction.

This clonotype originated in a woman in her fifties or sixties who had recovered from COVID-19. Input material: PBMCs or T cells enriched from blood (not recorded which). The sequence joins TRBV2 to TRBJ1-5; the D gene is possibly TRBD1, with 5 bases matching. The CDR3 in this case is CASSVFGAGSNQPQHF. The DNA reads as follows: TGTGCCAGCAGTGTTTTTGGGGCGGGAAGCAATCAGCCCCAGCATTTT.